These T cell receptor beta chains were read from a single sample in a study of blood T cell repertoires in COVID-19. Data came from immunoSEQ multiplex PCR; TCRdb stores just in-frame clones and leaves some out. The sample carries approximately 310,000 clones, around 87% recorded once. Sequencing was done on a sample of peripheral blood. The receptor set was obtained from a man between 45 and 60 years old with active or convalescent COVID-19. The conserved cysteine and the conserved F or W are not part of the CDR3 here. The order of the fields is clone size, V gene, CDR3 length, J gene, CDR3 protein. Size tells how often a clone was seen (once, few, many) or the class of an expanded clone, and some rows leave it out.

>NA|TRBV7-2|12|TRBJ2-3
ASSFDRGTDTQY
>NA|TRBV30|12|TRBJ2-6
AWCLASGANVLT
>NA|TRBV9|12|TRBJ1-1
ASSARDRDGEAF
>NA|TRBV5-1|15|TRBJ2-2
ASSFPTDGMNTGELF
>NA|TRBV3-1/TRBV3-2|13|TRBJ1-3
ASSLGQGSGNTIY
>NA|TRBV5-8|11|TRBJ1-5
ASSAGIDQPQH
>NA|TRBV7-8|13|TRBJ2-5
ASTPRTGVQETQY
>NA|TRBV30|13|TRBJ2-4
AWEDSGVAKNIQY
>NA|TRBV10-3|10|TRBJ1-2
AISASGYGYT
>NA|TRBV5-1|13|TRBJ1-2
ASSLGQGSFDGYT
>NA|TRBV4-2|12|TRBJ1-2
ASSPGTGNYGYT
>NA|TRBV7-3|11|TRBJ2-2
ASSPPVTGELF
>NA|TRBV10-3|15|TRBJ1-5
AISESAGGDSNQPQH
>NA|TRBV18|14|TRBJ2-7
ASSLIRDRSAHEQY
>NA|TRBV27|12|TRBJ2-2
ASRRGRNTGELF
>few|TRBV7-2|11|TRBJ2-1
ASSLDLYNEQF
>NA|TRBV3-1/TRBV3-2|14|TRBJ2-1
ASSQESRLVTNEQF
>NA|TRBV10-1|15|TRBJ2-3
ASSEQTGGVGTDTQY
>NA|TRBV7-9|12|TRBJ1-2
ASSSTGVPYGYT
>NA|TRBV3-1/TRBV3-2|12|TRBJ1-1
ASSLMTGELGAF
>NA|TRBV2|17|TRBJ2-1
ASKAGTSGRQSSYNEQF
>NA|TRBV7-2|12|TRBJ2-3
ASSLDRVSDTQY
>NA|TRBV7-3|14|TRBJ2-5
ASSSNPQGAGETQY
>NA|TRBV21-1|11|TRBJ1-2
ASSKCVNDGYT
>NA|TRBV7-3|12|TRBJ2-1
ASSPGGAYNEQF
>NA|TRBV6-1|14|TRBJ1-4
ASSEGLGLLGEKLF
>NA|TRBV2|10|TRBJ1-1
ASSDRQRGAF
>NA|TRBV20-1|11|TRBJ1-5
SASNSPNQPQH
>NA|TRBV5-1|13|TRBJ2-7
ASSLGAGGVYEQY
>NA|TRBV5-4|11|TRBJ1-4
ASSSGTAEKLF
>NA|TRBV2|13|TRBJ1-2
ASSEMGQGGYGYT
>NA|TRBV11-2|15|TRBJ2-1
ASSLGGTSGRINEQF
>NA|TRBV30|11|TRBJ1-1
AWSGTGLSEAF
>NA|TRBV6-5|12|TRBJ2-7
ASSTLDRAYEQY
>NA|TRBV19|12|TRBJ2-7
ASSIWAGENEQY
>NA|TRBV2|14|TRBJ1-6
ASSKTGGAWDSPLH
>NA|TRBV5-1|11|TRBJ2-5
ASSLVQQETQY